The rows below give T cell receptor beta chains drawn from one sample of a study of CD8 T cells in Susac syndrome. In TCRdb, the immunoSEQ multiplex PCR reads were re-called with MiXCR into one record per CDR3 protein. The table lists around 170,000 distinct CDR3 sequences, roughly 95% of them singletons. What was sequenced was CD4+ T cells from PBMCs. The receptors shown here come from a human donor with Susac syndrome. Each CDR3 is given without its conserved first and last residue.

>TRBV27|TRBJ1-2
ASSPGQFYGYT
>TRBV5-1|TRBJ2-3
ASSLSGWDTQY
>TRBV7-9|TRBJ2-5
ASSLAGPHLETQY
>TRBV20-1|TRBJ2-5
SARRSLPRETQY
>TRBV5-4|TRBJ2-3
ASSLWADTQY
>TRBV6-5|TRBJ2-3
ASRIAGGSTDTQY
>TRBV5-1|TRBJ1-2
ASSPPTGESSYT
>TRBV5-5|TRBJ2-5
ASRRAGTGRETQY
>TRBV30|TRBJ1-1
AWSVQDNTEAF
>TRBV20-1|TRBJ2-1
SAPSGVNNEQF
>TRBV7-9|TRBJ1-2
ASMGQNTPHGYT
>TRBV4-1|TRBJ2-2
ASSQREQITGELF
>TRBV6-5|TRBJ2-1
ASSPSGESYNEQF
>TRBV12-3/TRBV12-4|TRBJ1-3
ASSFEGRRTGNTIY
>TRBV19|TRBJ1-1
ASSTQGQSKAF
>TRBV29-1|TRBJ2-1
SVGGRAGNEQF
>TRBV27|TRBJ1-2
ASSFTPGQGSNYGYT
>TRBV11-2|TRBJ2-1
ASRITGASNNEQF
>TRBV4-3|TRBJ2-5
ASSQSGQETQY
>TRBV24-1|TRBJ2-1
ATAPGGYNEQF
>TRBV25-1|TRBJ1-2
ASTQLTGFYGYT
>TRBV4-2|TRBJ2-1
ASSQDSRELNEQF
>TRBV6-2/TRBV6-3|TRBJ1-1
ASSYSMEGRNTEAF
>TRBV28|TRBJ2-3
ASSLSRASTDTQY
>TRBV27|TRBJ1-2
ASSLGGQGGYGYT
>TRBV20-1|TRBJ2-2
SACSGSHWAGELF
>TRBV18|TRBJ2-1
ASSPEGQASSYNEQF
>TRBV25-1|TRBJ2-1
ASSEGLKRGGLGDEQF
>TRBV7-3|TRBJ1-2
ASSPGTGNGYT
>TRBV12-3/TRBV12-4|TRBJ2-1
ASEGSYNEQF
>TRBV12-3/TRBV12-4|TRBJ2-1
ASSPRLAGGLMSYNEQF
>TRBV29-1|TRBJ2-1
SVGTERGF
>TRBV15|TRBJ2-1
ATSRSGQGAGDEQF
>TRBV7-9|TRBJ1-2
ASSREVNYGYT
>TRBV12-3/TRBV12-4|TRBJ2-1
ASSPANEQF
>TRBV10-3|TRBJ2-5
AISEPGGGQETQY
>TRBV6-1|TRBJ2-2
ASIPPGRTSTTGELF
>TRBV20-1|TRBJ2-3
SARVGSTDTQY
>TRBV29-1|TRBJ1-3
SCSGQGGNTIY
>TRBV5-4|TRBJ1-1
ASSPGGRGQTEAF
>TRBV28|TRBJ2-7
ASSPRKTYEQY
>TRBV9|TRBJ2-3
ASSVDTTSTDTQY
>TRBV7-2|TRBJ2-7
ASSHPGLVAEQY
>TRBV4-3|TRBJ2-7
ASSPSGIPYEQY
>TRBV4-2|TRBJ2-7
ASSQGETGAYEQY
>TRBV7-9|TRBJ2-5
ASSSRLAAVQETQY
>TRBV15|TRBJ1-5
ATREQGGQPQH
>TRBV9|TRBJ2-3
ASSVGGIADTQY
>TRBV4-2|TRBJ2-4
ASSQGASGPPGSIQY
>TRBV5-4|TRBJ2-1
ASSLGGGGSSYNEQF
>TRBV5-4|TRBJ2-1
ASSLESGAPYNEQF
>TRBV29-1|TRBJ2-5
SGARGGQETQY
>TRBV29-1|TRBJ2-1
SVAGGISYNEQF
>TRBV5-4|TRBJ2-7
ASSLGRESSYEQY